The next 9 T cell receptor beta chains were all read from a single sample in a study of cytomegalovirus exposure and HLA in healthy donors. The PCR contained 60 Vbeta and 13 Jbeta primers. This table comes from immunoSEQ multiplex PCR, and its TCRdb copy is limited to in-frame clones, with some not included. The sample has under 200,000 clones, around 80% seen once. The sample was PBMCs. The receptors were sampled from a male donor in good health and CMV-seropositive.

This chain links TRBV25-1 with TRBJ2-5; possible D gene TRBD2, 5 bases. Per germline, CDR1 MGHDK and CDR2 SYGVNS. V lost 6 bases and J lost 5, with 13 bases in between. The CDR3 runs 13 residues. The CDR3 here is CASSTGGRETQYF. DNA of the CDR3: TGTGCCAGCAGCACCGGAGGACGGGAGACCCAGTACTTC.

This clone is a singleton in its sample. The rearrangement uses TRBV11-2 and TRBJ2-7; maybe TRBD2 (6 bases). This CDR3 is 15 amino acids long. V was shortened by 3 bases and J by 0 bases, with 12 bases between the two germline ends. CDR1 is SGHAT, CDR2 FQNNGV, per germline. CDR3 in DNA: TGTGCCAGCAGCTTCCTAGCGCTCTTCTCCTACGAGCAGTACTTC. Protein product: CASSFLALFSYEQYF. Full variable domain (remainder filled in from reference TRBV11-2 and TRBJ2-7): EAGVAQSPRYKIIEKRQSVAFWCNPISGHATLYWYQQILGQGPKLLIQFQNNGVVDDSQLPKDRFSAERLKGVDSTLKIQPAKLEDSAVYLCASSFLALFSYEQYFGPGTRLTVT.

The chain is built from TRBV6-6 and TRBJ1-2, with D possibly TRBD1 on 6 matching bases. The ends were cut back, 7 bases at V and 4 bases at J, with 16 bases in the middle. This CDR3 is 14 amino acids long. Germline assignment: CDR1 MNHNY and CDR2 SVGAGI (reference sequence). The CDR3 region is CASTRQVSGYGYTF. The CDR3 region has the DNA TGTGCCAGCACTCGACAGGTCTCGGGCTATGGCTACACCTTC.

This chain connects TRBV14 to TRBJ2-3; 9 bases line up with TRBD2. CDR3 length: 16 amino acids. V shed 4 bases and J 2 bases; nucleotides not matched to a gene: 7. CDR1 and CDR2 from the germline V gene are SGHDN and FVKESK. The CDR3 is CASSPRAGGTTDTQYF. DNA of the CDR3: TGTGCCAGCAGCCCGCGGGCGGGAGGGACCACAGATACGCAGTATTTT.

The table lists this clone with a count of one. The chain employs TRBV7-9 and TRBJ2-7; TRBD2 agrees at 8 bases. There are 14 residues in the CDR3. Unmatched junction bases numbered 5, after V lost 4 bases and J lost 3 bases. CDR1 and CDR2 (germline): SEHNR, FQNEAQ (reference sequence). The CDR3 DNA reads TGTGCCAGCAGCTCCTCGGGGGGGTACTACGAGCAGTACTTC. This gives the protein CASSSSGGYYEQYF.

The V and J genes are TRBV2 and TRBJ1-5; 8 bases fit TRBD1. Losses at the gene ends were 6 bases for V and 2 bases for J; bases not matched to a gene: 6. This CDR3 spans 15 amino acids. Germline V lookup: CDR1 SNHLY, CDR2 FYNNEI. The CDR3 DNA reads as TGTGCCAGCAGGGCGACAGGGGTTGGCAATCAGCCCCAGCATTTT. Protein sequence: CASRATGVGNQPQHF.

This rearrangement joins TRBV29-1 to TRBJ1-2; 7 bases fit TRBD1. Germline assignment: CDR1 SQVTM and CDR2 ANQGSEA. Trimming removed 5 bases from V and 5 bases from J; junction bases left unmatched: 5. CDR3 length: 12 amino acids. The chain's CDR3 is CSVSDREYGYTF. CDR3 nucleotide sequence: TGCAGCGTTTCTGACAGGGAATATGGCTACACCTTC.

V is TRBV28 and J is TRBJ2-7; tentatively, D is TRBD2 (6 bases). V lost 5 bases and J lost 3, with 14 bases in between. In germline, CDR1 is MDHEN, CDR2 SYDVKM. The CDR3 is made up of 14 amino acids. The CDR3 DNA reads TGTGCCAGCAGTGGGGTAGGAGGGGTCTACGAGCAGTACTTC. Its protein product is CASSGVGGVYEQYF.

The chain employs TRBV29-1 and TRBJ2-5, with TRBD1 matching 8 bases. The germline gives CDR1 SQVTM, CDR2 ANQGSEA. With V trimmed by 6 bases and J by 3 bases, 9 bases remained unmatched. This CDR3 has 14 amino acids. The CDR3 sequence: CSVGMTGVKETQYF. The CDR3 DNA sequence: TGCAGCGTCGGAATGACAGGGGTCAAAGAGACCCAGTACTTC.